This T cell receptor (beta chain) was recovered during a study of cytotoxic CD8 clonotypes in ibrutinib-treated CLL. Study observations and caveats: Public clonotypes (which were uncommon) either contracted or remained stable on treatment.

Some clones are missing from TCRdb's copy, which holds only in-frame ones; the method was immunoSEQ multiplex PCR. The sample holds about 85,000 clones, 70% to 80% seen once. As concerns this clone: Its antigen is unknown.

Trimming removed 0 bases at V and 1 base at J, with 12 bases between. Germline V gene lookup returns CDR1 GTSNPN and CDR2 SVGIG (reference sequence). This CDR3 region has 15 residues. The sequence was obtained from a human donor with chronic lymphocytic leukemia. The material sequenced was PBMCs, taken after 12 months of ibrutinib treatment. V gene TRBV30 combines with J gene TRBJ1-2; D is unresolved. CDR3 bases: TGTGCCTGGAGTGTAGGCGAACCCATTAACTATGGCTACACCTTC. Its protein is CAWSVGEPINYGYTF.